This TCR beta chain was recovered during a study of T cell responses to AZD1222 COVID-19 vaccine. As for this clone: Its antigen is currently unknown.

Germline V gives CDR1 LNHDA, CDR2 SQIVND (reference sequence). The CDR3 consists of 17 residues. V was clipped by 6 bases and J by 2 bases; unmatched bases: 10. This table comes from immunoSEQ multiplex PCR, and its TCRdb copy is limited to in-frame clones, with some not included. The table includes 50,000 to 70,000 clones, 80% to 90% detected once. Study results and limitations: Repertoires were collected only later (after the peak T cell response had occurred). Spike-specific TCR breadth rose after two AZD1222 doses, and depth rose as well. Donors, mostly white British, included more females; clonal diversity was possibly underestimated.

This chain joins TRBV19 and TRBJ1-3; 10 positions agree with TRBD1. Sequencing used peripheral blood, obtained 28 days after the second AZD1222 dose. This receptor was obtained from an adult who received the AZD1222 COVID-19 vaccine. The CDR3 sequence: CASRPPGQGSTGNTIYF. Written as DNA, the CDR3 is TGTGCCAGTAGGCCTCCGGGACAGGGGTCGACTGGAAACACCATATATTTT.